These T cell receptor beta chains were read from a single sample in a study of T cells in Graves' hyperthyroidism and ophthalmopathy. TCRdb re-analysed the multiplex PCR reads in MiXCR, keeping a single row per CDR3 protein. Among about 740,000 distinct CDR3 sequences listed, 13% to 15% were seen once. Sequencing was carried out using blood. The receptors originated from a woman aged 18-29 years with Graves' hyperthyroidism. CDR3s include the opening cysteine and the closing phenylalanine or tryptophan. A D gene is named only where the DNA matches it firmly. The size of a clone is reported for some rows only, either as once, few or many, or as a class for expanded clones.

TRBD1,many,TRBV19,TRBJ2-5,TGTGCCAGTAGCGGGACAGACCAAGAGACCCAGTACTTC,CASSGTDQETQYF
.,.,TRBV14,TRBJ1-4,TGTGCCAGCAGCCAACTCACGAGCTTTGAAAAACTGTTTTTT,CASSQLTSFEKLFF
TRBD2,many,TRBV5-6,TRBJ2-5,TGTGCCAGCAGCTTACTCCGCGGGGGAGGAGAGACCCAGTACTTC,CASSLLRGGGETQYF
TRBD2,.,TRBV27,TRBJ2-1,TGTGCCAGCACGGGGACTAGCGGGAGGAATGAGCAGTTCTTC,CASTGTSGRNEQFF
TRBD2,few,TRBV6-6,TRBJ2-7,TGTGCCAGCAGTTACGTTAGCGGGAGGGCCGGAAAGCAGTACTTC,CASSYVSGRAGKQYF
TRBD2,.,TRBV2,TRBJ2-7,TGTGCCAGCAGCTTGGTTACTAGCGGGACCCCCTACGAGCAGTACTTC,CASSLVTSGTPYEQYF
.,few,TRBV14,TRBJ2-1,TGTGCCAGCAGCCAAGATCCGTACAGCCGGGCGAGAAATGAGCAGTTCTTC,CASSQDPYSRARNEQFF
.,.,TRBV9,TRBJ1-2,TGTGCCAGCAGCCCCCAGGACCAGGGGTGGAAAGGAAACTATGGCTACACCTTC,CASSPQDQGWKGNYGYTF
.,many,TRBV20-1,TRBJ2-7,TGCAGTGCTAGAGAGGGGACCATCGGTTTGGAGCAGTACTTC,CSAREGTIGLEQYF
TRBD1,.,TRBV7-8,TRBJ2-7,TGTGCCAGCAGCACCTACAGGGGGCGGTTGGACGAGCAGTACTTC,CASSTYRGRLDEQYF